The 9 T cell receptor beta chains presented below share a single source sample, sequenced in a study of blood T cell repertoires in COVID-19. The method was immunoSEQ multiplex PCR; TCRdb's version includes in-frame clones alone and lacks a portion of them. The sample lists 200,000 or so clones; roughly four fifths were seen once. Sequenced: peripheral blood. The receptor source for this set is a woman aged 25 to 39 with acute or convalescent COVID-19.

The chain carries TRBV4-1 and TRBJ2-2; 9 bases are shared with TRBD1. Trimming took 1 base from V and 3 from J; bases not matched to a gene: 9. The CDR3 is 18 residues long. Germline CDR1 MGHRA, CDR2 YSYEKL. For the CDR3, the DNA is TGCGCCAGCAGCCAAGGCCTAGGGACAGGGCGTTACACCGGGGAGCTGTTTTTT. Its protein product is CASSQGLGTGRYTGELFF.

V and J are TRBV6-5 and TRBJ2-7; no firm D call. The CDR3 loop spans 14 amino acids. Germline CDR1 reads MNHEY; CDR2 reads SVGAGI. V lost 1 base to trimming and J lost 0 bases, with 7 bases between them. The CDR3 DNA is TGTGCCAGCAGTTACTACCTTAGCTCCTACGAGCAGTACTTC. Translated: CASSYYLSSYEQYF.

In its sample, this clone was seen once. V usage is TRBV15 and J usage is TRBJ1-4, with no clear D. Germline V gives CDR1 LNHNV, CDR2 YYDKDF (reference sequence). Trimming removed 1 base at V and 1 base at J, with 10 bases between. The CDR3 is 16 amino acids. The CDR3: CATSRGEVITNEKLFF. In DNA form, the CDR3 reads TGTGCCACCAGCAGAGGCGAGGTTATAACTAATGAAAAACTGTTTTTT.

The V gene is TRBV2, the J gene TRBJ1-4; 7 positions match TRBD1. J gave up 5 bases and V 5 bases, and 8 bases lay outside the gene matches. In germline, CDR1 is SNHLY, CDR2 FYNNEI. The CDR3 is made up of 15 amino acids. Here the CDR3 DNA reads TGTGCCAGCAGTTGGGGACAGCCGTTGAATGAAAAACTGTTTTTT. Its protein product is CASSWGQPLNEKLFF.

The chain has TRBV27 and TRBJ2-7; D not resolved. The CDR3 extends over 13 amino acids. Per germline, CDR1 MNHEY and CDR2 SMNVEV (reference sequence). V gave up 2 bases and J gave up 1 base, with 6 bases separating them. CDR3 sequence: CASSLRVSYEQYF. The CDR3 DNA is TGTGCCAGCAGTTTACGCGTTTCCTACGAGCAGTACTTC.

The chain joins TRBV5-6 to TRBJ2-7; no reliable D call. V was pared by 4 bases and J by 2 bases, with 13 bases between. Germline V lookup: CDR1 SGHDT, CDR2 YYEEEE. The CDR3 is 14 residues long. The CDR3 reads CASSPGGATYEQYF. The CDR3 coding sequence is TGTGCCAGCAGCCCGGGTGGTGCCACCTACGAGCAGTACTTC.

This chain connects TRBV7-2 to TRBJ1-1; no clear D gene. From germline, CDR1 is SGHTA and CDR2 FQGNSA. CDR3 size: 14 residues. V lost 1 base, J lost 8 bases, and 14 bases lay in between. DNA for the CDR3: TGTGCCAGCAGCTTAGTCGGACTCCAAACAGAAGCTTTCTTT. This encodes CASSLVGLQTEAFF.

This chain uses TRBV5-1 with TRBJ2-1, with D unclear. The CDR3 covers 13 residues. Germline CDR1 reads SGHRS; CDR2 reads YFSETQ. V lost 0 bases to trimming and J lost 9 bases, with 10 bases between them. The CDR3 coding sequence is TGCGCCAGCAGCTTGGTAGTTAGTCCTGAGCAGTTCTTC. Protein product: CASSLVVSPEQFF.

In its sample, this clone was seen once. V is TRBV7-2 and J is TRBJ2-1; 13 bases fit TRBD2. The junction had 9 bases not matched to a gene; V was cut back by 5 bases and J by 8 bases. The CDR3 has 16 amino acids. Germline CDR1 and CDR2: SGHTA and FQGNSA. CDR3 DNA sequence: TGTGCCAGCAGCCTCCAAACGACTAGCGGGGGGTATGAGCAGTTCTTC. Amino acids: CASSLQTTSGGYEQFF.